This T cell receptor beta chain stems from a study of brain T cells in children with intractable seizures. Assay: immunoSEQ multiplex PCR; the TCRdb copy retains only in-frame clones and omits some. Among some 76,000 clones listed, roughly 91% were seen once. Points from the study as a whole: Patients' HCMV serostatus was unknown; virus specificity rests on CDR3 similarity alone.

With respect to this clone: As yet, its antigen is unknown.

V was pared by 4 bases and J by 4 bases, with 7 bases of the junction left unmatched. Germline CDR1 reads SGHVS; CDR2 reads FNYEAQ. The CDR3 has 16 amino acids. Only cases whose brain tissue showed the highest T cell transcript signatures were sequenced. The sequenced sample was peripheral blood, obtained at surgery. The clonotype comes from a boy under two years old with tuberous sclerosis and intractable seizures. The chain uses TRBV7-6 and TRBJ2-2; 9 bases are a match to TRBD2. The CDR3 nucleotides read TGTGCCAGCAGCTGGGGCGGGGGGGCCCCCACCGGGGAGCTGTTTTTT. This gives the protein CASSWGGGAPTGELFF.